These 29 T cell receptor beta chains were sequenced from one sample in a study of CXCR3-negative and CXCR3-positive naive CD8 T cells. It was by 5' RACE with UMI labels that the TRB cDNA libraries were prepared. TCRdb re-called the 5' RACE reads and catalogs CDR3 proteins one per entry, DNA excluded. The repertoire table contains some 28,000 distinct CDR3 sequences. Sequenced input: memory CD8+ T cells from blood. These receptors were taken from a human donor in good health. Some clones in this sample may be carry-over from other donors' samples.

The rearrangement joins TRBV12-3 or TRBV12-4 to TRBJ1-1; TCRdb's D gene call, TRBD1, goes unchecked for lack of DNA. The CDR3 runs to 15 residues. CDR3 loop: CASSLQGSGNTEAFF.

The chain combines TRBV28 with TRBJ2-1. Per germline, CDR1 MDHEN and CDR2 SYDVKM. The CDR3 is made up of 14 amino acids. CDR3 residues: CASSLANDVNEQFF.

The V and J genes are TRBV6-2 or TRBV6-3 and TRBJ2-7; TCRdb's D gene call, TRBD1, goes unchecked for lack of DNA. Germline V gene data show CDR1 as MNHEY and CDR2 as SVGEGT. This CDR3 region has 16 residues. The CDR3 protein is CASSYSGGAGGYEQYF.

This chain uses TRBV24-1 with TRBJ2-2; TCRdb calls TRBD1, which cannot be checked without DNA. The CDR3 covers 17 residues. The germline V gene has CDR1 KGHDR and CDR2 SFDVKD. The CDR3 here is CATQRNQGWANTGELFF.

V is TRBV12-3 or TRBV12-4 and J is TRBJ1-1; the D gene TCRdb calls, TRBD1, cannot be checked with no DNA. The CDR3 has 14 residues. The CDR3 reads CASSLLQGATEAFF.

The chain combines TRBV9 with TRBJ2-1. Germline CDR1 and CDR2: SGDLS and YYNGEE. This CDR3 is 12 amino acids long. CDR3 loop: CASSTRYNEQFF.

The chain joins TRBV29-1 to TRBJ2-5; TCRdb lists TRBD2, though no DNA is available to test this call. The CDR3 is 15 amino acids. Germline values: CDR1 SQVTM, CDR2 ANQGSEA. CDR3 sequence: CSVDGTSGGQETQYF. Drawing the rest from reference TRBV29-1 and TRBJ2-5, the complete variable domain is SAVISQKPSRDICQRGTSLTIQCQVDSQVTMMFWYRQQPGQSLTLIATANQGSEATYESGFVIDKFPISRPNLTFSTLTVSNMSPEDSSIYLCSVDGTSGGQETQYFGPGTRLLVL.

The chain is built from TRBV6-2 or TRBV6-3 and TRBJ2-1; TCRdb indicates TRBD1, and absent DNA this call remains unverified. This CDR3 is 16 amino acids long. Germline-derived CDR1 and CDR2 are MNHEY and SVGEGT. CDR3 protein: CASSYEGGGVYNEQFF.

Its frequency marks this clonotype as medium-sized. The rearrangement joins TRBV6-2 or TRBV6-3 to TRBJ2-2. CDR1 is MNHEY, CDR2 SVGEGT, per germline. The CDR3 totals 11 residues. The CDR3 sequence is CASTLTGELFF.

V gene TRBV6-5 combines with J gene TRBJ1-2. This CDR3 spans 12 amino acids. CDR1 and CDR2 (germline): MNHEY, SVGAGI. The CDR3 is CASAAYPEGYTF.

The chain joins TRBV7-6 to TRBJ2-5. This CDR3 is 13 amino acids long. CDR1 and CDR2 from the germline V gene are SGHVS and FNYEAQ. CDR3 protein: CASSTDPQETQYF.

The rearrangement joins TRBV12-3 or TRBV12-4 to TRBJ2-7; no DNA is available, so the TRBD1 call from TCRdb remains unchecked. The CDR3 runs 15 residues. This chain's CDR3 is CASSPRASGNYEQYF.

This chain links TRBV4-1 with TRBJ2-1; TCRdb's D call, TRBD2, is unchecked because there is no DNA. This CDR3 region has 17 residues. Germline assignment: CDR1 MGHRA and CDR2 YSYEKL. CDR3 residues: CASSQVELAGNYNEQFF.

V usage is TRBV27 and J usage is TRBJ2-1. The CDR3 is made up of 15 amino acids. Germline V gives CDR1 MNHEY, CDR2 SMNVEV (reference sequence). The CDR3 protein is CASSLFVGTGNEQFF.

The CDR3 sequence is CASRRLTWSLNNEQFF. V and J are TRBV6-2 or TRBV6-3 and TRBJ2-1; TCRdb calls TRBD1, which cannot be checked without DNA. Looked up from germline, CDR1 is MNHEY and CDR2 is SVGEGT. The CDR3 is made up of 16 amino acids.

The rearrangement joins TRBV29-1 to TRBJ2-4; TCRdb's D gene call, TRBD2, goes unchecked for lack of DNA. The germline V gene has CDR1 SQVTM and CDR2 ANQGSEA. CDR3 length: 23 residues. The CDR3 spells CSVEDQRGVGTSPQKLAKNIQYF.

The chain couples TRBV7-2 to TRBJ2-7; TCRdb's assignment of TRBD2 cannot be checked, as there is no DNA. Germline V lookup: CDR1 SGHTA, CDR2 FQGNSA. The CDR3 runs 16 residues. CDR3 protein: CASSDPGLAGAYEQYF.

The rearrangement joins TRBV4-2 to TRBJ2-7; TCRdb's D call of TRBD1 is untestable without DNA. From germline, CDR1 is LGHNA and CDR2 YNFKEQ. The CDR3 sequence is 14 residues long. CDR3 amino acids: CASSQGQGTHEQYF.

The chain combines TRBV12-3 or TRBV12-4 with TRBJ2-7; the D call from TCRdb, TRBD1, cannot be confirmed without DNA. The CDR3 covers 15 residues. The CDR3 region is CASSGRGGESGEQYF.

The chain links TRBV20-1 to TRBJ2-7. CDR1 and CDR2 from the germline V gene are DFQATT and SNEGSKA (reference sequence). The CDR3 spans 14 residues. CDR3 sequence: CSARELAITYEQYF.

The rearrangement links TRBV20-1 to TRBJ2-2; TCRdb picks TRBD1, but there is no DNA to check that call. The CDR3 length is 15 residues. From germline, CDR1 is DFQATT and CDR2 SNEGSKA (reference sequence). CDR3 protein: CSARDREINTGELFF.

V is TRBV6-5 and J is TRBJ2-1; TCRdb outputs TRBD2, but without DNA this stays unchecked. Germline CDR1 and CDR2: MNHEY and SVGAGI. The CDR3 is 15 residues long. CDR3 region: CASSSSGSNYNEQFF.

This chain joins TRBV3-1 and TRBJ2-3. CDR1 LGHDT and CDR2 YNNKEL come from the germline V gene (reference sequence). This CDR3 comprises 14 residues. The CDR3 protein is CASSQEQLRDTQYF.

The chain employs TRBV15 and TRBJ2-3; absent DNA, TCRdb's TRBD2 call cannot be checked. The germline V gene encodes CDR1 LNHNV and CDR2 YYDKDF (reference sequence). The CDR3 has 15 residues. The CDR3 here is CATSRDPSGTDTQYF.

V usage is TRBV7-2 and J usage is TRBJ2-1; the D call from TCRdb, TRBD2, cannot be confirmed without DNA. The germline gives CDR1 SGHTA, CDR2 FQGNSA. The CDR3 extends over 17 amino acids. The CDR3 sequence is CASSFGFRGGGGNEQFF. Filled out from reference TRBV7-2 and TRBJ2-1, the complete variable domain reads GAGVSQSPSNKVTEKGKDVELRCDPISGHTALYWYRQSLGQGLEFLIYFQGNSAPDKSGLPSDRFSAERTGGSVSTLTIQRTQQEDSAVYLCASSFGFRGGGGNEQFFGPGTRLTVL.

The chain links TRBV5-1 to TRBJ2-2; TCRdb reports TRBD1, a call that lacks DNA to check it against. CDR3 size: 16 residues. Germline V gene sequence: CDR1 SGHRS, CDR2 YFSETQ. CDR3 sequence reads: CASRTGGYANTGELFF.

The chain is built from TRBV20-1 and TRBJ2-1; TCRdb proposes TRBD2, but this gene call is untestable without DNA. This CDR3 region has 17 residues. Germline V gene data show CDR1 as DFQATT and CDR2 as SNEGSKA (reference sequence). The CDR3 is CSARPGGGALAYNEQFF.

This chain uses TRBV4-2 with TRBJ1-1; the TCRdb D gene call, TRBD1, has no DNA to confirm it. This CDR3 spans 12 amino acids. CDR1 and CDR2 (germline): LGHNA, YNFKEQ. The CDR3 spells CASSQGGGAAFF.

The chain couples TRBV5-1 to TRBJ1-1. Germline CDR1 SGHRS, CDR2 YFSETQ. The length of the CDR3 is 15 residues. CDR3 loop: CASSLAHALNTEAFF. The full variable domain, with the rest looked up from reference TRBV5-1 and TRBJ1-1, is KAGVTQTPRYLIKTRGQQVTLSCSPISGHRSVSWYQQTPGQGLQFLFEYFSETQRNKGNFPGRFSGRQFSNSRSEMNVSTLELGDSALYLCASSLAHALNTEAFFGQGTRLTVV.